One T cell receptor (beta chain) is described in this entry. Its antigen is unidentified. The CDR3 has 16 residues. Looked up from germline, CDR1 is MNHEY and CDR2 is SMNVEV (reference sequence). The V end lost 2 bases, the J end lost 0 bases, and 10 bases lay between the germline ends. The entry originates in a study of T cell responses to AZD1222 COVID-19 vaccine. Findings and limits, study-wide: The span of vaccine-associated CD4 TCRs extended across spike, with dominance at 160-218 and 743-854. Targets within unmutated variant regions were reportedly found for nearly half of spike-specific TCRs. Only five or six individuals given AZD1222 were seropositive at baseline.

Sequencing used immunoSEQ multiplex PCR; TCRdb keeps in-frame clones, though not all of them. Of 80,000 to 95,000 clones in the sample, roughly 80% were seen once. This TCR was sampled from an adult in good health. The J gene is TRBJ1-4, the V gene TRBV27; a possible D gene is TRBD1 (6 bases). Source: peripheral blood, taken on day 0 of AZD1222 vaccination. The CDR3 sequence: CASSLGRTATNEKLFF. The CDR3 DNA reads as TGTGCCAGCAGTTTAGGCAGGACAGCAACTAATGAAAAACTGTTTTTT.